This T cell receptor beta chain was sequenced in a study of cytotoxic CD8 clonotypes in ibrutinib-treated CLL. Study at large: The group held over nine relapsed/refractory and roughly 15 treatment-naive patients, with fewer than 18 IGHV unmutated.

Repertoires were generated with immunoSEQ multiplex PCR, while TCRdb's copy carries only in-frame clones and drops some. The sample comprises a few hundred thousand clones, 70% of which are singletons, and 15% rests with the top ten. The CDR3 covers 18 residues. CDR1 SGDLS and CDR2 YYNGEE come from the germline V gene. J was trimmed by 0 bases and V by 0 bases; bases with no gene match: 10. The receptor was isolated from a human donor with chronic lymphocytic leukemia. This chain joins TRBV9 and TRBJ2-7, with 9 bases aligning to TRBD1. This material consisted of PBMCs, taken after 24 months of ibrutinib treatment. CDR3 protein: CASSVDIGTGLSSYEQYF. The CDR3, as DNA: TGTGCCAGCAGCGTAGATATAGGGACAGGGCTTAGCTCCTACGAGCAGTACTTC. Variable domain in full (rest from reference TRBV9 and TRBJ2-7): DSGVTQTPKHLITATGQRVTLRCSPRSGDLSVYWYQQSLDQGLQFLIQYYNGEERAKGNILERFSAQQFPDLHSELNLSSLELGDSALYFCASSVDIGTGLSSYEQYFGPGTRLTVT.